This TCR beta chain stems from a study of shared clonotypes between healthy human individuals. Study in general: Per-donor plates numbered three CD4 naive, three CD4 memory, two CD8 naive and one CD8 memory.

Details on this clone: The target antigen is unknown.

Generated by immunoSEQ multiplex PCR, the TCRdb table keeps only in-frame clones and is missing some. The sample lists approximately 1.4 million clones, 95% to 99% occurring once. Notes on the study in general: Naive CD4 clonotype sharing across a handful of donors was 4% to 5.5%.

The trim removed 1 base at V and 0 bases at J, leaving 13 bases unmatched. This CDR3 spans 19 amino acids. Germline V lookup: CDR1 SGHRS, CDR2 YFSETQ. All donors were Caucasian adults living in Nashville, Tennessee. Subsets obtained from CD4+ cells comprised CD45RA+ naive and CD45RA-negative memory cells. The specimen was naive CD4+ T cells sorted from blood. Subset of the sample: CD45RA+ positively selected. The gene calls are TRBV5-1 and TRBJ2-7; 10 positions match TRBD2. This sequence originates from a man aged 25 to 45 in good health. CDR3 region: CASSLIFSSGSSSSYEQYF. The CDR3 region has the DNA TGCGCCAGCAGCTTGATATTCTCTAGCGGGAGCTCCAGCTCCTACGAGCAGTACTTC. Drawing the rest from reference TRBV5-1 and TRBJ2-7, the complete variable domain is KAGVTQTPRYLIKTRGQQVTLSCSPISGHRSVSWYQQTPGQGLQFLFEYFSETQRNKGNFPGRFSGRQFSNSRSEMNVSTLELGDSALYLCASSLIFSSGSSSSYEQYFGPGTRLTVT.